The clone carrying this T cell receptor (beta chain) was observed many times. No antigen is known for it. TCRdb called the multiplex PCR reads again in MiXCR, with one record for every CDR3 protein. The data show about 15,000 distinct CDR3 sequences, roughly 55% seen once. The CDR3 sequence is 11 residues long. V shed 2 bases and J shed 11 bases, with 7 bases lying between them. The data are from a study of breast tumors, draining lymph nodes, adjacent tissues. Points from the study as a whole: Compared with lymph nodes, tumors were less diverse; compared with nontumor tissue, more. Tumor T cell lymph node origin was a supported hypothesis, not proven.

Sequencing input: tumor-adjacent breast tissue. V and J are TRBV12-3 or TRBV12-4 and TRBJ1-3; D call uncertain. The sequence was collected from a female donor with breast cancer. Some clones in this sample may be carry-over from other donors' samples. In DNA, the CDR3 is TGTGCCAGCAGTTTAACCAACGCCATATATTTT. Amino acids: CASSLTNAIYF.